This is a list of T cell receptor beta chains from one sample in a study of T cell responses to AZD1222 COVID-19 vaccine. TCRdb's copy holds only in-frame clones and misses some; the assay was immunoSEQ multiplex PCR. Of 65,000 to 70,000 clones detected, around four fifths appear once; the ten largest clones hold about 6%. The material was peripheral blood, obtained 28 days after the second AZD1222 dose. All receptors derive from an adult who received the AZD1222 COVID-19 vaccine. The CDR3 runs from the conserved cysteine through the conserved F or W. A D gene is named only where the DNA matches it firmly. For some rows the clone size is stated as once, few or many, or as a class when expanded; others skip it.

TRBJ1-2 | - | TRBV27 | - | TGTGCCAGCAGTTTATTTAAGGAGGGGGGCTACACCTTC | CASSLFKEGGYTF
TRBJ2-5 | - | TRBV19 | - | TGTGCCAGTAGTATAGCGGGGGTCCAAGAGACCCAGTACTTC | CASSIAGVQETQYF
TRBJ1-1 | - | TRBV5-1 | - | TGCGCCAGCAGCTTGGCGGCACCGAACACTGAAGCTTTCTTT | CASSLAAPNTEAFF
TRBJ2-5 | - | TRBV6-5 | - | TGTGCCAGCAGTCCTATTGGTGAGACCCAGTACTTC | CASSPIGETQYF
TRBJ2-1 | TRBD2 | TRBV7-2 | - | TGTGCCAGCAGCATAGTTAGCGGGGGGGCCAATGAGCAGTTCTTC | CASSIVSGGANEQFF
TRBJ1-6 | - | TRBV7-2 | - | TGTGCCAGCAGCTTAGACGGCTATAATTCACCCCTCCACTTT | CASSLDGYNSPLHF
TRBJ2-1 | TRBD2 | TRBV5-1 | once | TGCGCCAGCAGCTCAGGACTAGCGGGGCCCTCCTACAATGAGCAGTTCTTC | CASSSGLAGPSYNEQFF
TRBJ1-5 | - | TRBV6-5 | few | TGTGCCAGCAGTTACTCATCCAGGGGCAATCAGCCCCAGCATTTT | CASSYSSRGNQPQHF
TRBJ2-1 | TRBD1 | TRBV6-2/TRBV6-3 | once | TGTGCCAGCAGTGACAGGGGCAATGAGCAGTTCTTC | CASSDRGNEQFF
TRBJ1-6 | TRBD1 | TRBV5-6 | - | TGTGCCAGCAGCTCAGGACAGGGGGCCCCTGGTTCACCCCTCCACTTT | CASSSGQGAPGSPLHF